This TCR beta chain stems from a study of cytomegalovirus exposure and HLA in healthy donors. Researchers ran the PCR with 60 Vbeta and 13 Jbeta primers. TCRdb keeps only in-frame clones here, not all; method: immunoSEQ multiplex PCR. The sample includes 150,000 to 200,000 clones, around 80% of them seen just once. The CDR3 spans 16 residues. Trimming cost V 1 base and J 4 bases, with 17 bases left between them. Germline V lookup: CDR1 SGHTA, CDR2 FQGNSA. The clonotype originates from a woman in her thirties or forties in good health and CMV-seropositive. The specimen sequenced was PBMCs. The chain employs TRBV7-2 and TRBJ2-7; maybe TRBD2 (7 bases). The CDR3: CASSLGSFGGRYEQYF. The CDR3 DNA is TGTGCCAGCAGCTTAGGGAGTTTCGGGGGGCGGTACGAGCAGTACTTC.